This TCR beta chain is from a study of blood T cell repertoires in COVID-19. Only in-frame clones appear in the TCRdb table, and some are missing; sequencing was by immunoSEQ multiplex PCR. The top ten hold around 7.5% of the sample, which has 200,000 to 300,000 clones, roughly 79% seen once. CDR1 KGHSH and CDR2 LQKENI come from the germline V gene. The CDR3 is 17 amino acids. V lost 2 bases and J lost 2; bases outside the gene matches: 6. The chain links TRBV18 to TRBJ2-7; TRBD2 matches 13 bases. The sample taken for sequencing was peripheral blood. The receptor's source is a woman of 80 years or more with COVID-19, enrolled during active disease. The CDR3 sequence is CASSPSFGLAGAYEQYF. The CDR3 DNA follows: TGTGCCAGCTCACCAAGTTTTGGACTAGCGGGGGCCTACGAGCAGTACTTC.